Listed here is a single T cell receptor beta chain. In germline, CDR1 is LNHDA, CDR2 SQIVND (reference sequence). This CDR3 has 14 amino acids. V was pared by 6 bases and J by 2 bases, with 14 bases between. Profiling relied on immunoSEQ multiplex PCR, and the TCRdb table lists in-frame clones only, not all of them. Here the sample spans 70,000 or so clones, around 91% being singletons. The sample comes from a study of T cell changes during pregnancy in multiple sclerosis. The chain recombines TRBV19 with TRBJ2-7; D is undetermined. The sequence came from a female donor in good health, enrolled as a control in a pregnancy study. The sample consisted of peripheral blood, taken in the third trimester of pregnancy. CDR3 loop: CASSPRGPTYEQYF. The CDR3 DNA follows: TGTGCCAGTAGCCCGAGAGGTCCGACCTACGAGCAGTACTTC.